Listed below are T cell receptor beta chains from one sample, sequenced in a study of T cells after yellow fever vaccination. In TCRdb, the 5' RACE reads were re-called with MiXCR into one record per CDR3 protein. The table has a few hundred thousand distinct CDR3 sequences, 6.9% seen once. The sequences come from CD4+ T cells sorted from PBMCs, collected 15 days after the yellow fever booster vaccination. These receptors were obtained from a young man who received the YFV17D yellow fever vaccine. CDR3s include the opening cysteine and the closing phenylalanine or tryptophan. A D gene is named only where the DNA matches it firmly. Size values are once, few and many counts, or a class for expanded clones, and some rows have none.

clone_size	v_call	j_call	d_call	cdr3_nt	cdr3_aa
few	TRBV20-1	TRBJ2-3	.	TGCAGTGCTCAAAGCGGAAGTGCTAGCACAGATACGCAGTATTTT	CSAQSGSASTDTQYF
.	TRBV20-1	TRBJ2-7	TRBD2	TGCAGTGCTAGCCAGGGACTAGCGGCCACCTACGAGCAGTACTTC	CSASQGLAATYEQYF
.	TRBV15	TRBJ2-3	.	TGTGCCACCAGCAGAGATGTGTGGACGGACCGGGATACGCAGTATTTT	CATSRDVWTDRDTQYF
few	TRBV27	TRBJ2-7	.	TGTGCCAGCAGTTTTCAGGGAGGTTCAACCTACGAGCAGTACTTC	CASSFQGGSTYEQYF
.	TRBV7-9	TRBJ2-1	TRBD2	TGTGCCAGCAGCTTTGCACTAGCGGGAGGGAGGAATGAGCAGTTCTTC	CASSFALAGGRNEQFF
.	TRBV5-1	TRBJ2-5	.	TGCGCCAGCCGCACCGCAGAGACCCAGTACTTC	CASRTAETQYF
.	TRBV20-1	TRBJ2-7	.	TGCAGTGCTAGGGCCGGGGGGCTCTACGAGCAGTACTTC	CSARAGGLYEQYF
.	TRBV6-5	TRBJ1-2	TRBD1	TGTGCCAGCAGTTACGACCGGGGACAGGGAGGCGGCTACACCTTC	CASSYDRGQGGGYTF
many	TRBV5-5	TRBJ2-3	.	TGTGCCAGCAGCCTGAGAGGTCTTACAATAGATACGCAGTATTTT	CASSLRGLTIDTQYF
.	TRBV28	TRBJ2-3	TRBD2	TGTGCCAGCATCCCCCCGGGACTAGCGGGAGCGGCAGATACGCAGTATTTT	CASIPPGLAGAADTQYF
few	TRBV20-1	TRBJ2-1	TRBD2	TGCAGTGCTAGCGGTAGCGGGATAAACAATGAGCAGTTCTTC	CSASGSGINNEQFF
few	TRBV28	TRBJ2-1	.	TGTGCCAGCAGTTCCACGGGGGCTTCCTCCTACAATGAGCAGTTCTTC	CASSSTGASSYNEQFF